The rows below give T cell receptor beta chains drawn from one sample of a study of T cell responses to AZD1222 COVID-19 vaccine. Using immunoSEQ multiplex PCR, the repertoire was profiled, and TCRdb retains in-frame clones only, with some absent. The table lists about 150,000 clones, over 85% of them singletons. Sample: peripheral blood, taken on day 0 of AZD1222 vaccination. All receptors derive from an adult in good health. Both conserved end residues are part of each CDR3. Each record gives: J gene, clone size, D gene, V gene, CDR3 protein, CDR3 DNA. A D gene is named only where the DNA matches it firmly. The size field is filled for only some rows; it gives once, few, many or a size class.

J: TRBJ2-2; size: NA; D: NA; V: TRBV18; CDR3: CASSPLGNKNTGELFF; DNA: TGTGCCAGCTCACCACTGGGAAACAAGAACACCGGGGAGCTGTTTTTT
J: TRBJ2-7; size: NA; D: NA; V: TRBV3-1/TRBV3-2; CDR3: CASSPSVAGRGHEQYF; DNA: TGTGCCAGCAGCCCATCGGTGGCGGGACGAGGCCACGAGCAGTACTTC
J: TRBJ2-2; size: NA; D: TRBD2; V: TRBV30; CDR3: CAWDSGKNTGELFF; DNA: TGTGCCTGGGATAGCGGGAAGAACACCGGGGAGCTGTTTTTT
J: TRBJ1-2; size: NA; D: NA; V: TRBV7-8; CDR3: CASRPEGRGPGYTF; DNA: TGTGCCAGCAGACCAGAGGGGAGGGGACCAGGCTACACCTTC
J: TRBJ2-7; size: NA; D: TRBD2; V: TRBV11-2; CDR3: CASSSGLVATLQYF; DNA: TGTGCCAGCAGCTCGGGACTAGTGGCGACCCTGCAGTACTTC
J: TRBJ2-1; size: once; D: TRBD2; V: TRBV7-3; CDR3: CASSYRTSGHNEQFF; DNA: TGTGCCAGCAGCTACCGGACTAGCGGCCACAATGAGCAGTTCTTC
J: TRBJ1-5; size: NA; D: NA; V: TRBV5-6; CDR3: CASSLRQGRHQPQHF; DNA: TGTGCCAGCAGCTTAAGACAAGGGCGGCATCAGCCCCAGCATTTT
J: TRBJ1-6; size: NA; D: NA; V: TRBV12-3/TRBV12-4; CDR3: CASSPDGYSPLHF; DNA: TGTGCCAGCAGTCCGGATGGCTATTCACCCCTCCACTTT
J: TRBJ1-4; size: NA; D: TRBD1; V: TRBV4-1; CDR3: CASSRLTGAATNEKLFF; DNA: TGCGCCAGCAGCCGACTGACAGGGGCAGCAACTAATGAAAAACTGTTTTTT
J: TRBJ1-1; size: NA; D: TRBD1; V: TRBV5-6; CDR3: CASSLGQGDGAFF; DNA: TGTGCCAGCAGCTTGGGGCAGGGGGACGGGGCTTTCTTT
J: TRBJ1-1; size: NA; D: NA; V: TRBV7-9; CDR3: CASSTLNTEAFF; DNA: TGTGCCAGCAGTACCCTGAACACTGAAGCTTTCTTT
J: TRBJ1-6; size: NA; D: NA; V: TRBV5-1; CDR3: CASSLGQTSSYNSPLHF; DNA: TGCGCCAGCAGCTTGGGGCAGACTAGCTCCTATAATTCACCCCTCCACTTT
J: TRBJ2-3; size: NA; D: NA; V: TRBV7-9; CDR3: CASRTSTDTQYF; DNA: TGTGCCAGCAGGACTAGCACAGATACGCAGTATTTT
J: TRBJ1-2; size: NA; D: NA; V: TRBV6-6; CDR3: CASSVPSGNYGYTF; DNA: TGTGCCAGCAGCGTCCCTAGTGGGAACTATGGCTACACCTTC
J: TRBJ2-1; size: once; D: TRBD2; V: TRBV30; CDR3: CAWSELAENEQFF; DNA: TGTGCCTGGAGTGAACTAGCGGAAAATGAGCAGTTCTTC
J: TRBJ1-2; size: NA; D: NA; V: TRBV11-3; CDR3: CASSLLQGLGDGYTF; DNA: TGTGCCAGCAGCTTACTCCAGGGCCTGGGAGATGGCTACACCTTC
J: TRBJ1-2; size: few; D: NA; V: TRBV18; CDR3: CASSRDSNRYGYTF; DNA: TGTGCCAGCTCACGAGACAGCAACCGTTATGGCTACACCTTC
J: TRBJ1-2; size: NA; D: NA; V: TRBV5-4; CDR3: CASSPRTAISGYTF; DNA: TGTGCCAGCAGCCCCCGGACGGCCATAAGCGGCTACACCTTC
J: TRBJ2-7; size: NA; D: TRBD2; V: TRBV27; CDR3: CASSVGLAGRGEQYF; DNA: TGTGCCAGCAGTGTCGGACTAGCGGGGAGGGGTGAGCAGTACTTC
J: TRBJ1-1; size: NA; D: TRBD1; V: TRBV27; CDR3: CASSLLGQGETEAFF; DNA: TGTGCCAGCAGTTTACTGGGACAGGGCGAGACTGAAGCTTTCTTT
J: TRBJ1-2; size: NA; D: NA; V: TRBV24-1; CDR3: CATSSARSNYGYTF; DNA: TGTGCCACCAGCTCTGCCAGGTCTAACTATGGCTACACCTTC
J: TRBJ1-5; size: NA; D: TRBD1; V: TRBV28; CDR3: CATGSDRGNQPQHF; DNA: TGTGCCACGGGTAGCGACAGGGGCAATCAGCCCCAGCATTTT
J: TRBJ2-7; size: NA; D: NA; V: TRBV28; CDR3: CASTSRGPSYEQYF; DNA: TGTGCCAGCACTTCCCGGGGCCCCTCCTACGAGCAGTACTTC
J: TRBJ1-2; size: NA; D: TRBD1; V: TRBV4-2; CDR3: CASSQARQGIWQGYTF; DNA: TGTGCCAGCAGCCAAGCCCGACAGGGGATTTGGCAGGGCTACACCTTC